These 5 T cell receptor beta chains came from one sample sequenced in a study of blood T cells in healthy people across ages. It was with a sample-barcoded 5' primer and a J-beta primer mix that a second PCR of roughly 6 to 11 cycles was run. TCRdb called the 5' RACE reads again in MiXCR, with one record for every CDR3 protein. The table records roughly 1,700,000 distinct CDR3 sequences, 25% to 30% of them present only once. The sample consisted of blood. These receptors were obtained from a woman younger than 45 in good health.

The sample holds a few counts of this clonotype. The gene calls are TRBV20-1 and TRBJ2-1; perhaps D is TRBD1 or TRBD2 (5 bases each). Germline V gene sequence: CDR1 DFQATT, CDR2 SNEGSKA (reference sequence). The CDR3 has 15 residues. The CDR3 spells CSPGTGAGLYNEQFF. The CDR3 DNA follows: TGCAGCCCCGGGACGGGCGCAGGGTTATACAATGAGCAGTTCTTC.

The chain carries TRBV4-2 and TRBJ1-5, with D perhaps TRBD1 (5 bases). The CDR3 extends over 13 amino acids. With 0 bases removed from V and 9 bases from J, the gap between germline ends came to 9 bases. Germline assignment: CDR1 LGHNA and CDR2 YNFKEQ. CDR3 nucleotide sequence: TGTGCCAGCAGCCAAGATCCGGGGCGGCCCCAGCATTTT. This translates into CASSQDPGRPQHF.

This clonotype was seen only a few times. Here the CDR3 DNA reads TGTGCCAGCAGCGCTACATCCGGAAAAGAGCAGTACTTC. It encodes CASSATSGKEQYF. The V and J genes are TRBV7-9 and TRBJ2-7; D gene uncertain. The germline V gene encodes CDR1 SEHNR and CDR2 FQNEAQ (reference sequence). Trimming took 5 bases from V and 7 from J, leaving 15 bases between them. The CDR3 is made up of 13 amino acids. Combining the CDR3 with reference TRBV7-9 and TRBJ2-7 gives the whole variable domain DTGVSQNPRHKITKRGQNVTFRCDPISEHNRLYWYRQTLGQGPEFLTYFQNEAQLEKSRLLSDRFSAERPKGSFSTLEIQRTEQGDSAMYLCASSATSGKEQYFGPGTRLTVT.

This clonotype came up a few times. The chain has TRBV12-3 or TRBV12-4 and TRBJ2-4; 8 bases map to TRBD2. Unmatched junction bases numbered 15, after V lost 7 bases and J lost 4 bases. This CDR3 comprises 17 residues. DNA for the CDR3: TGTGCCAGCACCTGGAGCGGGAGAAAGACCCCAAAAAACATTCAGTACTTC. As protein: CASTWSGRKTPKNIQYF.

A few counts support this clonotype. The chain links TRBV10-3 to TRBJ2-1; 8 nucleotides match TRBD2. Germline V CDR1 and CDR2: ENHRY, SYGVKD. The V segment lost 10 bases and the J segment 4 bases; nucleotides outside the gene matches: 12. This CDR3 region has 15 residues. The CDR3 spells CATLSTSGEYNEQFF. For the CDR3, the DNA is TGTGCCACCCTCTCTACTAGCGGAGAATACAATGAGCAGTTCTTC.